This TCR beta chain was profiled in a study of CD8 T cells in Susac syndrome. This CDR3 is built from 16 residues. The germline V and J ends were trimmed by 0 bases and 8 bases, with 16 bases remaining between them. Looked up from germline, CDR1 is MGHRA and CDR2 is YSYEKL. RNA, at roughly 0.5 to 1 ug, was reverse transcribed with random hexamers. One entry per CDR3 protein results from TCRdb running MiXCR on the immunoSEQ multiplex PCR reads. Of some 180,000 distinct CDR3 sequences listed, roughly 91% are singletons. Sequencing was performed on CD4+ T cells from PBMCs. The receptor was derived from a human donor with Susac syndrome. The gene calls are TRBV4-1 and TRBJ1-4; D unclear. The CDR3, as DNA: TGCGCCAGCAGCCAAGATCGGACGCCAAGTCGGGAAAAACTGTTTTTT. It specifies CASSQDRTPSREKLFF.